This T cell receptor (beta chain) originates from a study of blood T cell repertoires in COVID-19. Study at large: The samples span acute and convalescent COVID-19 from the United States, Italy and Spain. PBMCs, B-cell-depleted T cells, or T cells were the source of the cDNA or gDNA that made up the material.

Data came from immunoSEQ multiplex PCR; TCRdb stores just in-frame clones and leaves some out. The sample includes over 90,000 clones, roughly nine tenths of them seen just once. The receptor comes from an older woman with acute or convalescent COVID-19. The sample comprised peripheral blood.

CDR3 DNA sequence: TGCGCCAGCAGTTATTCGGGGGGACTACAAGAGACCCAGTACTTC. Translating it yields CASSYSGGLQETQYF. The V call is TRBV10-2, the J call TRBJ2-5, with 7 bases matching TRBD2. The J segment lost 2 bases and the V segment lost 5 bases, leaving 8 bases of the junction unmatched. CDR3 length: 15 residues. Germline V gene sequence: CDR1 WSHSY, CDR2 SAAADI.